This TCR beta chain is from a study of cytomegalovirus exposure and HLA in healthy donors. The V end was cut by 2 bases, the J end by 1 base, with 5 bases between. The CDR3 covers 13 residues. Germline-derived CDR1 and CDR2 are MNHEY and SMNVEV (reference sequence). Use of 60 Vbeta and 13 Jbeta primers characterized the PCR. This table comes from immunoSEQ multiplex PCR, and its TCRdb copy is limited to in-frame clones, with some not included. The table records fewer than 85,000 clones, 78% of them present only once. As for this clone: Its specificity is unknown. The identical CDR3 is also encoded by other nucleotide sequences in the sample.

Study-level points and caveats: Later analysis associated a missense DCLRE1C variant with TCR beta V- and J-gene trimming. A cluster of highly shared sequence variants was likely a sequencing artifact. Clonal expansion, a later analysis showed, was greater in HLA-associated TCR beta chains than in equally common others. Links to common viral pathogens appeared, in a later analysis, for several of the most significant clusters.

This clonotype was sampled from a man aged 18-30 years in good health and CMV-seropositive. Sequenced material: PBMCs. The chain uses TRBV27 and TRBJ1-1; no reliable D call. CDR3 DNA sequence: TGTGCCAGCAGTTTAGGCGGGAACACTGAAGCTTTCTTT. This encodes CASSLGGNTEAFF.